The sequence of this TCR beta chain was determined in a study of identical twins. TCRdb re-called the 5' RACE reads with MiXCR, one entry per CDR3 protein. The sample carries about 240,000 distinct CDR3 sequences, under 12% recorded once. General observations from the study: There were fewer insertions in abundant cord blood beta clonotypes, but memory repertoires showed no such pattern.

V was pared by 4 bases and J by 5 bases, with 6 bases of the junction left unmatched. Germline assignment: CDR1 SGHRS and CDR2 YFSETQ. The CDR3 is made up of 14 amino acids. Points on this clonotype: Its antigen is not identified.

This sequence was found in a man over 45 in good health. The chain employs TRBV5-1 and TRBJ1-2, with 9 bases identical to TRBD1. The sample was memory T cells sorted from blood. As DNA, the CDR3 is TGCGCCAGCAGCCGGGAAGGGACAGGGTATGGCTACACCTTC. This translates into CASSREGTGYGYTF.